The clone carrying this TCR beta chain came up many times. V lost 0 bases to trimming and J lost 8 bases, with 12 bases between them. The length of the CDR3 is 14 residues. Germline CDR1 and CDR2: SGHRS and YFSETQ. TCRdb's copy holds only in-frame clones and misses some; the assay was immunoSEQ multiplex PCR. The repertoire holds approximately 130,000 clones, with approximately 80% as singletons. During the collection period, no donor immune events like infections were recorded. This entry comes from a study of identifying expanded T cells in peripheral blood. The J gene is TRBJ2-1, the V gene TRBV5-1; D might be TRBD1 (6 bases). Sequencing used blood. The TCR originated in a person aged 18 to 75 in good health. CDR3: CASSLERGYDEQFF. In DNA, the CDR3 is TGCGCCAGCAGCTTGGAAAGGGGGTACGATGAGCAGTTCTTC.